Below, 22 T cell receptor beta chains from the same sample are listed, as sequenced in a study of CD8+ T cells in alopecia areata (dated by TCRdb to the late 2010s). Reading the label with the study, this specimen's time point is: baseline before oral tofacitinib. Preparation of the library involved the immunoSEQ multiplex PCR assay. For TCR sequencing, RNA was extracted from every sample and reverse transcribed into cDNA to serve as template. The table comes from immuneACCESS by way of TCRdb, which keeps in-frame sequences with V and J called. Part of the clones is missing from these tables; in studies checked, under half for an unresolved V gene and the rest for unknown reasons. The table for this sample lists roughly 150,000 clones; around 87% of them were counted only once. The top ten constitute more than 13% of the sample. The specimen was CD8+ T cells sorted from blood, collected at week 0. Receptors originate from a human donor with alopecia areata.

The chain joins TRBV27 to TRBJ2-7, with no clear D. The CDR3 is made up of 11 amino acids. The germline gives CDR1 MNHEY, CDR2 SMNVEV (reference sequence). V lost 5 bases to trimming and J lost 4 bases, with 6 bases between them. The CDR3 DNA sequence: TGTGCCAGCAGTGGCCGTTACGAGCAGTACTTC. Its translation: CASSGRYEQYF.

This clone has just one count. The chain couples TRBV10-2 to TRBJ1-1; D is possibly TRBD1 (6 bases). Germline V lookup: CDR1 WSHSY, CDR2 SAAADI. This CDR3 is 14 amino acids long. Trimming took off 3 bases at V and 5 bases at J, with 13 bases between the two ends. The CDR3 loop reads CASSETRGVTEAFF. The CDR3, as DNA: TGCGCCAGCAGTGAAACAAGGGGGGTAACTGAAGCTTTCTTT.

This clone was counted a few times. The chain joins TRBV29-1 to TRBJ2-7, with D perhaps matching TRBD2 (5 bases). Germline V gives CDR1 SQVTM, CDR2 ANQGSEA. The CDR3 covers 12 residues. V dropped 4 bases and J dropped 2 bases, with 9 bases sitting between them. In DNA form, the CDR3 reads TGCAGCGTTGTAAGCGGAGCCTACGAGCAGTACTTC. It codes for CSVVSGAYEQYF.

The chain combines TRBV11-1 with TRBJ2-7; TRBD1 matches at 9 bases. V was clipped by 3 bases and J by 2 bases; unmatched bases: 2. The germline gives CDR1 SGHAT, CDR2 FQDESV (reference sequence). The CDR3 has 14 amino acids. CDR3 amino acids: CASSLGQGPYEQYF. The CDR3 DNA reads TGTGCCAGCAGCTTGGGACAGGGCCCCTACGAGCAGTACTTC.

The chain combines TRBV5-1 with TRBJ2-1; D is unclear. This CDR3 has 15 residues. Trimming removed 2 bases from V and 0 bases from J, with 9 bases in between. The germline gives CDR1 SGHRS, CDR2 YFSETQ. The CDR3 region is CASSLGLSSYNEQFF. The CDR3 nucleotides are TGCGCCAGCAGCTTAGGATTAAGCTCCTACAATGAGCAGTTCTTC.

The V gene is TRBV27, the J gene TRBJ1-5, with 9 positions matching TRBD1. Germline V gene lookup returns CDR1 MNHEY and CDR2 SMNVEV (reference sequence). This CDR3 contains 16 residues. V lost 5 bases to trimming and J lost 3 bases; unmatched junction nucleotides: 8. The CDR3 nucleotides read TGTGCCAGCAGTCCCAATGGGGACAGGGACAATCAGCCCCAGCATTTT. Translating it yields CASSPNGDRDNQPQHF.

The V and J genes are TRBV4-1 and TRBJ2-4; 8 bases map to TRBD1. Germline trimming cut 6 bases from V and 5 bases from J; bases unmatched to any gene: 3. This CDR3 spans 13 amino acids. Germline loops: CDR1 MGHRA, CDR2 YSYEKL. CDR3 coding DNA: TGCGCCAGCAGACCGGGACAGGAAAACATTCAGTACTTC. Translating gives CASRPGQENIQYF.

The chain recombines TRBV6-6 with TRBJ1-1; D not resolved. Germline V lookup: CDR1 MNHNY, CDR2 SVGAGI (reference sequence). The CDR3 is made up of 8 amino acids. Trimming removed 7 bases from V and 6 bases from J, with 0 bases in between. CDR3 residues: CASTEAFF. The CDR3 DNA reads TGTGCCAGCACTGAAGCTTTCTTT.

The V and J genes are TRBV11-1 and TRBJ2-3, with TRBD2 identical over 10 bases. The germline CDR1 and CDR2 sequences are SGHAT and FQDESV (reference sequence). V dropped 5 bases and J dropped 4; count of bases not matched to a gene: 9. CDR3 size: 16 residues. The CDR3 here is CASSRTGLAWADTQYF. The DNA of the CDR3 is TGTGCCAGCAGCCGGACGGGACTAGCGTGGGCAGATACGCAGTATTTT.

The rearrangement links TRBV27 to TRBJ2-7; weak D call: TRBD2 (6 bases). V shed 2 bases and J shed 1 base, with 6 bases lying between them. The CDR3 consists of 13 residues. Germline V CDR1 and CDR2: MNHEY, SMNVEV (reference sequence). The CDR3: CASSLAGSYEQYF. The CDR3 bases are TGTGCCAGCAGTTTAGCGGGATCCTACGAGCAGTACTTC.

This sequence joins TRBV15 and TRBJ1-1, with D tentatively TRBD1 (6 bases). V lost 2 bases and J 8 bases, leaving 12 bases between the germline ends. Germline lookup yields CDR1 LNHNV and CDR2 YYDKDF (reference sequence). The CDR3 totals 13 residues. The CDR3 sequence is CATSRSGALEAFF. CDR3 bases: TGTGCCACCAGCAGATCAGGGGCGCTGGAAGCTTTCTTT.

The rearrangement links TRBV6-5 to TRBJ2-3, with 9 bases fitting TRBD2. This CDR3 is built from 14 residues. Trimming removed 5 bases from V and 11 bases from J; junction bases left unmatched: 11. Germline CDR1 and CDR2: MNHEY and SVGAGI. The CDR3 here is CASSPYSGRDEQYF. CDR3 sequence (DNA): TGTGCCAGCAGTCCTTATAGCGGGAGAGACGAGCAGTATTTT.

The gene calls are TRBV27 and TRBJ2-7; D gene uncertain. The V gene lost 0 bases and the J gene lost 4 bases, with 7 bases spanning the gap. Per germline, CDR1 MNHEY and CDR2 SMNVEV (reference sequence). The CDR3 spans 13 residues. The CDR3 bases are TGTGCCAGCAGTTTATCATTGGGTTACGAGCAGTACTTC. This gives the protein CASSLSLGYEQYF.

This sequence joins TRBV9 and TRBJ1-4, with D unclear. The CDR3 length is 14 residues. The V and J ends lost 2 bases and 7 bases respectively, with 12 bases between them. CDR1 SGDLS and CDR2 YYNGEE come from the germline V gene. CDR3 sequence (DNA): TGTGCCAGCAGCGTTGGAGACGACGGTGAAAAACTGTTTTTT. It yields the protein CASSVGDDGEKLFF.

This clone was observed a handful of times. The chain couples TRBV27 to TRBJ2-4, with TRBD1 matching over 8 bases. Germline V gene data show CDR1 as MNHEY and CDR2 as SMNVEV (reference sequence). The trim removed 5 bases at V and 6 bases at J, leaving 3 bases unmatched. The CDR3 runs 13 residues. The CDR3 coding sequence is TGTGCCAGCAGTATCGGACAGGGAAACATTCAGTACTTC. Protein: CASSIGQGNIQYF.

V usage is TRBV19 and J usage is TRBJ2-1; weak D call: TRBD1 (5 bases). The CDR3 spans 14 residues. Germline lookup yields CDR1 LNHDA and CDR2 SQIVND (reference sequence). V lost 8 bases and J lost 3, with 14 bases in between. The CDR3 coding sequence is TGTGCCAGTGAGCAGGGATCCGGCTACAATGAGCAGTTCTTC. As protein: CASEQGSGYNEQFF.

The rearrangement links TRBV7-9 to TRBJ1-2; D possibly corresponds to TRBD1 (6 bases). Trimming removed 5 bases at V and 6 bases at J, with 13 bases between. Germline CDR1 reads SEHNR; CDR2 reads FQNEAQ (reference sequence). The CDR3 contains 13 residues. This chain's CDR3 is CASSGVWTDGYTF. The CDR3 DNA reads as TGTGCCAGCAGCGGTGTGTGGACAGATGGCTACACCTTC.

This rearrangement joins TRBV6-5 to TRBJ2-7; D is ambiguous. This CDR3 has 14 residues. V lost 2 bases, J lost 7 bases, and 15 bases lay in between. Germline loops: CDR1 MNHEY, CDR2 SVGAGI. This chain's CDR3 is CASSYGRPPWEQYF. As DNA, the CDR3 is TGTGCCAGCAGTTACGGCAGACCTCCTTGGGAGCAGTACTTC.

This sequence joins TRBV30 and TRBJ2-7; D not certain. Germline V CDR1 and CDR2: GTSNPN, SVGIG (reference sequence). Trimming cost V 2 bases and J 3 bases, with 14 bases left between them. The CDR3 has 14 residues. The CDR3 DNA sequence: TGTGCCTGGAGTCCATATGAACTGGACTACGAGCAGTACTTC. This translates into CAWSPYELDYEQYF.

This rearrangement joins TRBV29-1 to TRBJ2-7; the D gene is possibly TRBD1 (6 bases). Trimming took off 0 bases at V and 0 bases at J, with 12 bases between the two ends. CDR1 SQVTM and CDR2 ANQGSEA come from the germline V gene. The CDR3 is 15 residues long. CDR3 sequence reads: CSVEDLRGSSYEQYF. CDR3 sequence (DNA): TGCAGCGTTGAAGATCTCAGGGGAAGCTCCTACGAGCAGTACTTC.

The chain recombines TRBV7-9 with TRBJ2-1; possibly TRBD1 for D (6 bases). The CDR3 is made up of 18 amino acids. Germline loops: CDR1 SEHNR, CDR2 FQNEAQ (reference sequence). The V end lost 2 bases, the J end lost 5 bases, and 22 bases lay between the germline ends. This CDR3 is CASSLRASGALENNEQFF. CDR3 coding DNA: TGTGCCAGCAGCTTAAGGGCCTCAGGGGCTTTGGAAAACAATGAGCAGTTCTTC.

This rearrangement joins TRBV5-1 to TRBJ2-6; the D is unclear. The CDR3 extends over 14 amino acids. CDR1 and CDR2 (germline): SGHRS, YFSETQ. The V end was cut by 5 bases, the J end by 0 bases, with 6 bases between. The CDR3 DNA follows: TGCGCCAGCAGGCGGACCTCTGGGGCCAACGTCCTGACTTTC. It yields the protein CASRRTSGANVLTF. The full variable domain, in which reference TRBV5-1 and TRBJ2-6 provide the parts outside the CDR3, is KAGVTQTPRYLIKTRGQQVTLSCSPISGHRSVSWYQQTPGQGLQFLFEYFSETQRNKGNFPGRFSGRQFSNSRSEMNVSTLELGDSALYLCASRRTSGANVLTFGAGSRLTVL.